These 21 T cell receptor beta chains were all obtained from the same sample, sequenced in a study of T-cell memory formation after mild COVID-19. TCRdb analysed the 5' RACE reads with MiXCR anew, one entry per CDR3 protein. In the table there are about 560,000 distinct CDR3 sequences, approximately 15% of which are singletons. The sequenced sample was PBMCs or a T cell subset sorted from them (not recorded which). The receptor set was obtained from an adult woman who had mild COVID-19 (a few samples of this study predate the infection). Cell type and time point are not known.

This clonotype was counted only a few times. CDR3 nucleotides: TGTGCCAGCAGTCGATCTAGCGGGAGGGAAGAAGAGCAGTACTTC. Protein: CASSRSSGREEEQYF. The chain recombines TRBV6-5 with TRBJ2-7; 12 bases are a match to TRBD2. From germline, CDR1 is MNHEY and CDR2 SVGAGI. V lost 5 bases to trimming and J lost 7 bases; unmatched junction nucleotides: 9. The CDR3 length is 15 residues.

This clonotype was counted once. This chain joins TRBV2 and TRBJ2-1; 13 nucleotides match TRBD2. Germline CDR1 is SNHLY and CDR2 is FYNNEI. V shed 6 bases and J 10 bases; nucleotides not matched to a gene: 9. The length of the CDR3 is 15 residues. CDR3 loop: CASSGGLAGAEEQFF. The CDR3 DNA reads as TGTGCCAGCAGCGGAGGACTAGCGGGAGCGGAAGAGCAGTTCTTC.

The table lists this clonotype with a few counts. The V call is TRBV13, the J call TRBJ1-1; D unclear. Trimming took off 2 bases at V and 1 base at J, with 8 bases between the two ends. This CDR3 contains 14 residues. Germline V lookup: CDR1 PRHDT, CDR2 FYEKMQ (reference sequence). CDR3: CASSLPGGNTEAFF. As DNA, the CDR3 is TGTGCCAGCAGCTTACCAGGAGGGAACACTGAAGCTTTCTTT. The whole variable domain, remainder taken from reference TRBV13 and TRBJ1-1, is AAGVIQSPRHLIKEKRETATLKCYPIPRHDTVYWYQQGPGQDPQFLISFYEKMQSDKGSIPDRFSAQQFSDYHSELNMSSLELGDSALYFCASSLPGGNTEAFFGQGTRLTVV.

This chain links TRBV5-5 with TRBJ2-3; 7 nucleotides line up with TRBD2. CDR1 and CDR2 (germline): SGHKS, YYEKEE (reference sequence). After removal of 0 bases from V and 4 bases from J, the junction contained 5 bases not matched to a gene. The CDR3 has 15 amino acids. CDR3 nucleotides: TGTGCCAGCAGCTTGGGGCGGGGGAGTTCAGATACGCAGTATTTT. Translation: CASSLGRGSSDTQYF.

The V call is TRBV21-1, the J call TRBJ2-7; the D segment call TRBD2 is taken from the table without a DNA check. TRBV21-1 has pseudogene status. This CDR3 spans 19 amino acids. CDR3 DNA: TGTGCCAGCAGCAAAGCGACTAAGCCTCCCCCTCACCACTCCTACGAGCAGTACTTC. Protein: CASSKATKPPPHHSYEQYF.

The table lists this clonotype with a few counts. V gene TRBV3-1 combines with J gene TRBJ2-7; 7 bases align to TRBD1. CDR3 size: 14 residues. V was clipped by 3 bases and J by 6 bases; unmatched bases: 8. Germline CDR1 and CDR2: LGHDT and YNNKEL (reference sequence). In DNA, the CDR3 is TGTGCCAGCAGCCAGGAAAAACCAGGGGGCGAGCAGTACTTC. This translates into CASSQEKPGGEQYF.

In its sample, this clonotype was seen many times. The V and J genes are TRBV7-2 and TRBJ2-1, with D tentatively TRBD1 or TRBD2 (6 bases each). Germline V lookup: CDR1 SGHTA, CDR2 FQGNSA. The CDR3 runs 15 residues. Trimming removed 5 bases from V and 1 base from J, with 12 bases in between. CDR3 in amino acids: CASSPEGGSYNEQFF. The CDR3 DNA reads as TGTGCCAGCAGCCCAGAGGGGGGATCCTACAATGAGCAGTTCTTC.

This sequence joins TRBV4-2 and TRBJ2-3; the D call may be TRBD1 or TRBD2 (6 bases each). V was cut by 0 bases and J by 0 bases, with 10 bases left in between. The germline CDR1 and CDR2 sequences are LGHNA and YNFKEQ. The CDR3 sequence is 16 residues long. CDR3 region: CASSQDTGRSTDTQYF. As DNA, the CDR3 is TGTGCCAGCAGCCAAGATACAGGGAGGAGCACAGATACGCAGTATTTT.

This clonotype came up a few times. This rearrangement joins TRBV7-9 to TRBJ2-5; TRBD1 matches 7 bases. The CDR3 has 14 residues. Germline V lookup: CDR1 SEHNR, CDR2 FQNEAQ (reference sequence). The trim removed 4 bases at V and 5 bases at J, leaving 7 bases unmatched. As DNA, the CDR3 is TGTGCCAGCAGCTCCTCGACAGGGTGGGAGACCCAGTACTTC. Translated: CASSSSTGWETQYF.

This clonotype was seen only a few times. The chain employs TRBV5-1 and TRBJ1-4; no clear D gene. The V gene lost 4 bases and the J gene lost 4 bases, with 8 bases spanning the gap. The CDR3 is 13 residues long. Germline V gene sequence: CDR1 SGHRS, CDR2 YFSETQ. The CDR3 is CASSGGDNEKLFF. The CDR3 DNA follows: TGCGCCAGCAGCGGAGGAGATAATGAAAAACTGTTTTTT.

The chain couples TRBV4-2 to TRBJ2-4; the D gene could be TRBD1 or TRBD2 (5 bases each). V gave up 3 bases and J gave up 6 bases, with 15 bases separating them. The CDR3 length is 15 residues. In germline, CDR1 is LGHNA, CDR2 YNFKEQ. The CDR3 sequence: CASSQRSDGTNIQYF. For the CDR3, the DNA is TGTGCCAGCAGCCAGCGGTCAGACGGGACAAACATTCAGTACTTC.

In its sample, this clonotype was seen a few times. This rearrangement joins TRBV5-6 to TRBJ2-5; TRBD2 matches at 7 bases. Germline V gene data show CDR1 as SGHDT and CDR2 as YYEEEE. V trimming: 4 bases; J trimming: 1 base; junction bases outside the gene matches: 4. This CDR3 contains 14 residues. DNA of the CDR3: TGTGCCAGCAGCCAATGGACTAGCCAAGAGACCCAGTACTTC. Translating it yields CASSQWTSQETQYF.

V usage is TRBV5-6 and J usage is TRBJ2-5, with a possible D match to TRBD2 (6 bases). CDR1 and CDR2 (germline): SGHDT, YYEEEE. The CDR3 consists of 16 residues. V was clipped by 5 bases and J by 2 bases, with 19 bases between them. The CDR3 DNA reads TGTGCCAGCAGTTCCGATGGACTAACTAATCAAGAGACCCAGTACTTC. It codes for CASSSDGLTNQETQYF.

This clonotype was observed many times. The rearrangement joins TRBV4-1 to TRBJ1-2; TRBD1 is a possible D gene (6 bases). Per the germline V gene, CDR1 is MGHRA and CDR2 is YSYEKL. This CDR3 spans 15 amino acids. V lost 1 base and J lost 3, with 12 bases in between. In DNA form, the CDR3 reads TGCGCCAGCAGCCAAGTTCCAGGGGACTACTATGGCTACACCTTC. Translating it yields CASSQVPGDYYGYTF.

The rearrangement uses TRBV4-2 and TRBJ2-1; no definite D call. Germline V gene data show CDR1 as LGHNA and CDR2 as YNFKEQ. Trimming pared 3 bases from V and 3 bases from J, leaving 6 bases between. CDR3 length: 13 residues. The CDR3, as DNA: TGTGCCAGCAGCCAGCAGCTCTACAATGAGCAGTTCTTC. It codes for CASSQQLYNEQFF.

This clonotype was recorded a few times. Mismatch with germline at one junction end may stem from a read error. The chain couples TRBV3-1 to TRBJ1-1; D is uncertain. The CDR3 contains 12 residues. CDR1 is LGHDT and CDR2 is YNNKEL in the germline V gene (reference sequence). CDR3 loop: CASSLLGSSNVF. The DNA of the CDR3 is TGTGCCAGCAGCCTCTTGGGCAGCTCGAATGTCTTT.

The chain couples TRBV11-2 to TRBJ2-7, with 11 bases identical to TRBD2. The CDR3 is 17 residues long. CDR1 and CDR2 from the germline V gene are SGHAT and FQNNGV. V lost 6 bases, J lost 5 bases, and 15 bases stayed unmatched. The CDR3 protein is CASRRRASGGTLDEQYF. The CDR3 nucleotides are TGTGCCAGCAGACGACGGGCTAGCGGGGGGACGTTGGACGAGCAGTACTTC.

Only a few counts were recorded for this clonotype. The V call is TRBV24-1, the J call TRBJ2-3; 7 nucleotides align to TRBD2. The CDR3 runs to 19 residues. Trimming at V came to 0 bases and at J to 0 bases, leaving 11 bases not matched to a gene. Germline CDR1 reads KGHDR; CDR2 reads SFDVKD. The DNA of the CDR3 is TGTGCCACCAGTGATTTGCGCGGGAGTACAAGCCCCAGCACAGATACGCAGTATTTT. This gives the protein CATSDLRGSTSPSTDTQYF.

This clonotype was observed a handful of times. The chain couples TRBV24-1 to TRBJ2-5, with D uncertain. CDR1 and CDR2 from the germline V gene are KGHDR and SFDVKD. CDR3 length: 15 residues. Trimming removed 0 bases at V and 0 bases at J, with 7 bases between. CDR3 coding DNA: TGTGCCACCAGTGATTTGCAAACCGACCAAGAGACCCAGTACTTC. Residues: CATSDLQTDQETQYF.

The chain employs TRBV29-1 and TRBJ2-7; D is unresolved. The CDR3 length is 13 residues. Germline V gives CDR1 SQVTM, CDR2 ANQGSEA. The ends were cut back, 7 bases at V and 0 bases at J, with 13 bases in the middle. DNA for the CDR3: TGCAGCGCTGTTCGGCCCAGCTCCTACGAGCAGTACTTC. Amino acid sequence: CSAVRPSSYEQYF.

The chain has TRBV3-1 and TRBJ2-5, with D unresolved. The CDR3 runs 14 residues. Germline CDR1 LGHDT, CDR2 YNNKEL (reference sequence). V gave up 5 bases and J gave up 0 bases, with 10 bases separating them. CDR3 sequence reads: CASSVLENQETQYF. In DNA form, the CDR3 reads TGTGCCAGCAGCGTATTGGAAAACCAAGAGACCCAGTACTTC.